A single T cell receptor beta chain is shown here with its context. Germline V CDR1 and CDR2: SEHNR, FQNEAQ (reference sequence). V lost 1 base and J lost 4, with 13 bases in between. This CDR3 has 15 residues. The data are from a study of neoadjuvant anti-PD-1 for oral cavity cancer. Described time point: after neoadjuvant nivolumab, at surgical resection. TCRdb's copy holds only in-frame clones and misses some; the assay was immunoSEQ multiplex PCR. This sample has nearly 10,000 clones, with around 60% found just once. The TCR was taken from a person between 40 and 80 years old with oral cavity squamous cell carcinoma. The gene calls are TRBV7-9 and TRBJ2-5; D tentatively reads TRBD1 or TRBD2 (5 bases each). Sequenced here: PBMCs, sampled after nivolumab (anti-PD-1) treatment. For the CDR3, the DNA is TGTGCCAGCAGCTTAGTACTAGGTAGGGGAGAGACCCAGTACTTC. Translating it yields CASSLVLGRGETQYF. Based on the CDR3 plus reference TRBV7-9 and TRBJ2-5, the full variable domain is DTGVSQNPRHKITKRGQNVTFRCDPISEHNRLYWYRQTLGQGPEFLTYFQNEAQLEKSRLLSDRFSAERPKGSFSTLEIQRTEQGDSAMYLCASSLVLGRGETQYFGPGTRLLVL.